This T cell receptor beta chain stems from a study of PD-L1 blockade in urothelial cancer. Study in general: It was at 3 weeks (second dose) and 6 weeks after treatment start that blood was analyzed. General study findings and limits: In blood at 3 weeks, tumor-associated clones expanded more among patients with durable benefit.

The sample's time point: peripheral blood 6 weeks after treatment start. Each patient's cancer was a locally advanced or metastatic urothelial carcinoma. Samples were collected from each patient before treatment and during treatment. Each patient gave between 1 and 8 of them in total. Germline V lookup: CDR1 SGDLS, CDR2 YYNGEE. The CDR3 length is 15 residues. The J segment lost 5 bases and the V segment lost 0 bases, leaving 6 bases of the junction unmatched. Sequenced by immunoSEQ multiplex PCR; TCRdb stores in-frame clones only, minus some. Among fewer than 90,000 clones listed, more than 85% were seen once. Note on this clone: Its matching antigen is unknown.

The receptor's source is a woman of 80 years or more with urothelial cancer. This chain uses TRBV9 with TRBJ2-5; 8 bases align to TRBD2. The sample here was PBMCs, taken around atezolizumab (anti-PD-L1) treatment. CDR3 loop: CASSVGDSGAETQYF. CDR3 nucleotide sequence: TGTGCCAGCAGCGTAGGCGATAGCGGGGCTGAGACCCAGTACTTC. Combining the CDR3 with reference TRBV9 and TRBJ2-5 gives the whole variable domain DSGVTQTPKHLITATGQRVTLRCSPRSGDLSVYWYQQSLDQGLQFLIQYYNGEERAKGNILERFSAQQFPDLHSELNLSSLELGDSALYFCASSVGDSGAETQYFGPGTRLLVL.